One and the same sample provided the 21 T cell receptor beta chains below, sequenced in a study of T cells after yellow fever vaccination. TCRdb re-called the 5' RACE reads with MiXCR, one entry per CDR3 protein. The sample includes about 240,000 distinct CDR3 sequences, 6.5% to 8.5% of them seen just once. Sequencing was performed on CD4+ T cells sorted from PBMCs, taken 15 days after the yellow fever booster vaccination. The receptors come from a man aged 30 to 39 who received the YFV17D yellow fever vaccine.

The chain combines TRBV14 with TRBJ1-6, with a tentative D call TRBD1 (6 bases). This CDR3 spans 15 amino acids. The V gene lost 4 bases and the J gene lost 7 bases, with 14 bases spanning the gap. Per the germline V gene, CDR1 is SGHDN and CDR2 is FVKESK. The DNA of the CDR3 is TGTGCCAGCAGCCTGGAACAGGGTTGGAATTCACCCCTCCACTTT. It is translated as CASSLEQGWNSPLHF.

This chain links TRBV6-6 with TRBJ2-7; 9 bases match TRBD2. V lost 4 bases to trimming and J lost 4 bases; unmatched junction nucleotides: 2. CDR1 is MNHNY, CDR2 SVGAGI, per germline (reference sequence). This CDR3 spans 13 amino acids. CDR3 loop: CASSSLAGYEQYF. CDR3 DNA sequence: TGTGCCAGCAGTTCTCTAGCGGGATACGAGCAGTACTTC.

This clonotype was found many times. In DNA form, the CDR3 reads TGCAGTGCTAGACCCCCCATAGCGGGTTTAAGGACTGAAGCTTTCTTT. This sequence encodes CSARPPIAGLRTEAFF. The J gene is TRBJ1-1, the V gene TRBV20-1; D is ambiguous. The V end lost 2 bases, the J end lost 5 bases, and 21 bases lay between the germline ends. The germline V gene encodes CDR1 DFQATT and CDR2 SNEGSKA (reference sequence). CDR3 length: 16 residues.

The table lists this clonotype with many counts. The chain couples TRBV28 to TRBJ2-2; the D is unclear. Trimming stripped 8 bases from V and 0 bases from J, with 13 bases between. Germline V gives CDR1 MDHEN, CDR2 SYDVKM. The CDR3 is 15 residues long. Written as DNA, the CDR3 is TGTGCCAGCCGGAGCGTTACCCCGAACACCGGGGAGCTGTTTTTT. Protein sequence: CASRSVTPNTGELFF.

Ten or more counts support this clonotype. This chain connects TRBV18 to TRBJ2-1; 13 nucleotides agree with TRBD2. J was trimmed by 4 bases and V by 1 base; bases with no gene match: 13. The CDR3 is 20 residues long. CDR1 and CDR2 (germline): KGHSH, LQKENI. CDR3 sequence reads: CASSPLPTTSGRRGYNEQFF. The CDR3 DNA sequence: TGTGCCAGCTCACCACTACCAACGACTAGCGGGAGGAGGGGTTACAATGAGCAGTTCTTC.

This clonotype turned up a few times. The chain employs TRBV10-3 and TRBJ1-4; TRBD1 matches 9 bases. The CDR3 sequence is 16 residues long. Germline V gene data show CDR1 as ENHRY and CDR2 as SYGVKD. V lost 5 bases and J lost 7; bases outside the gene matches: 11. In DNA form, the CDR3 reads TGTGCCATCAGTAATTTACCGGGACAGGGCGGTGAAAAACTGTTTTTT. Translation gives CAISNLPGQGGEKLFF.

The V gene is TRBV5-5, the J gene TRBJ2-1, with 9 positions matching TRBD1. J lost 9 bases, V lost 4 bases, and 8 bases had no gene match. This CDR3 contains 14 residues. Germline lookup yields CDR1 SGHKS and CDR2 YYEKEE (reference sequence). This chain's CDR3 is CASSLRQGVGEQFF. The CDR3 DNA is TGTGCCAGCAGCCTAAGACAGGGGGTAGGTGAGCAGTTCTTC.

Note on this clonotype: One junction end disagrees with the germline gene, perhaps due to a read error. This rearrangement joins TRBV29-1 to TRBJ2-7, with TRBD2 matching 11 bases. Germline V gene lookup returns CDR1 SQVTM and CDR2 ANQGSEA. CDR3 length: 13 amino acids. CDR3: CSGLSGRAGEHYF. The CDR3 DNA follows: TGCAGCGGTCTTAGCGGGAGGGCGGGCGAGCACTACTTC.

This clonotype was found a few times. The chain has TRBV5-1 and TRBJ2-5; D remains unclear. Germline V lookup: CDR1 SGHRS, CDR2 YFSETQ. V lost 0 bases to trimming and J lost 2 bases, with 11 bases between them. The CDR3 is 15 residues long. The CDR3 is CASSLVDGEQETQYF. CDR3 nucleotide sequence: TGCGCCAGCAGCTTGGTGGATGGTGAACAAGAGACCCAGTACTTC.

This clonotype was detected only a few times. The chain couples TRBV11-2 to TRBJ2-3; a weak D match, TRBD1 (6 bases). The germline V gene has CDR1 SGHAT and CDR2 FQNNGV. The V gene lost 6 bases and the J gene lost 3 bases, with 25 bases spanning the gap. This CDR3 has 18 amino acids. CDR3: CASSRQLQGWGKTDTQYF. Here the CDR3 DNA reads TGTGCCAGCAGTCGGCAACTACAGGGTTGGGGCAAAACAGATACGCAGTATTTT.

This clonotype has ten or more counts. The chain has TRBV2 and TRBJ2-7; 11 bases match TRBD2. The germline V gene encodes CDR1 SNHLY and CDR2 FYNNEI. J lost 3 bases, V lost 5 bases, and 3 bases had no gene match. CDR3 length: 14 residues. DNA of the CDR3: TGTGCCAGCAGTTTAACTAGCGGGAGCTACGAGCAGTACTTC. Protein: CASSLTSGSYEQYF.

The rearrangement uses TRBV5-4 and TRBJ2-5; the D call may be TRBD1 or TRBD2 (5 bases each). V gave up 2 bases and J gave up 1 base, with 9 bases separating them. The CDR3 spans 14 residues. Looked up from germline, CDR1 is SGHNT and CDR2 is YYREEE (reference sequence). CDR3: CASSLYGTQETQYF. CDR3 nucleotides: TGTGCCAGCAGCTTATACGGGACCCAAGAGACCCAGTACTTC.

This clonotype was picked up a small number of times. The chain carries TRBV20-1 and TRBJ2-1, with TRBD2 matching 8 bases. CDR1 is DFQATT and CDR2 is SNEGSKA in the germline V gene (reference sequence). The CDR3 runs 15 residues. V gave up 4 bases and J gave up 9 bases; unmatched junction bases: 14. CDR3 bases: TGCAGTGCTACCGTTATTAGCGGGGCCCTGCGTGAGCAGTTCTTC. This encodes CSATVISGALREQFF.

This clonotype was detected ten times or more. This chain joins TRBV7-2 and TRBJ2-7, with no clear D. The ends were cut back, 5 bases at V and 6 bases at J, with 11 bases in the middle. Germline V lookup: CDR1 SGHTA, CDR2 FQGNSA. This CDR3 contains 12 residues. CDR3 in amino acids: CASSPRESEQYF. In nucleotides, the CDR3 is TGTGCCAGCAGCCCCCGTGAGAGCGAGCAGTACTTC.

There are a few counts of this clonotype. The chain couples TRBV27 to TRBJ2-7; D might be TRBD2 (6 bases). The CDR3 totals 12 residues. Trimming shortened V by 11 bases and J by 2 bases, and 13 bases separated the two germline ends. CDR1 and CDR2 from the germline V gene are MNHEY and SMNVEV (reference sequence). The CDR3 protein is CAAGRTTYEQYF. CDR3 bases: TGTGCCGCGGGGAGGACGACCTACGAGCAGTACTTC.

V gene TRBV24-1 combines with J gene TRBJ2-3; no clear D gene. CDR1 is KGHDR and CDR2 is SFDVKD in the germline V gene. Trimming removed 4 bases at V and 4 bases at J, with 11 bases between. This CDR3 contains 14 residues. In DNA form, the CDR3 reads TGTGCCACCAGTGAGGCCCTTGCCGCAGATACGCAGTATTTT. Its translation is CATSEALAADTQYF.

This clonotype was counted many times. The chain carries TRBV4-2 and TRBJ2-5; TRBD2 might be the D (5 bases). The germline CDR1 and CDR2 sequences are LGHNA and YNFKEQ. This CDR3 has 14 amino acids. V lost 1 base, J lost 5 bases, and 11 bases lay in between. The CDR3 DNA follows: TGTGCCAGCAGCCAAGGAGGGAGACGGGAGACCCAGTACTTC. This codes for CASSQGGRRETQYF.

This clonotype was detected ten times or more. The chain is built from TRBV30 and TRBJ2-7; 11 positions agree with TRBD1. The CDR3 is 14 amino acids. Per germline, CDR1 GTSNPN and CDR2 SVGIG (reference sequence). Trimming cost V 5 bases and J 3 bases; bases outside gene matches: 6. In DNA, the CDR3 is TGTGCCTGGCAAACCGGGACAGGGGGCTACGAGCAGTACTTC. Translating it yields CAWQTGTGGYEQYF. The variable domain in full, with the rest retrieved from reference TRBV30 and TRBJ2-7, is SQTIHQWPATLVQPVGSPLSLECTVEGTSNPNLYWYRQAAGRGLQLLFYSVGIGQISSEVPQNLSASRPQDRQFILSSKKLLLSDSGFYLCAWQTGTGGYEQYFGPGTRLTVT.

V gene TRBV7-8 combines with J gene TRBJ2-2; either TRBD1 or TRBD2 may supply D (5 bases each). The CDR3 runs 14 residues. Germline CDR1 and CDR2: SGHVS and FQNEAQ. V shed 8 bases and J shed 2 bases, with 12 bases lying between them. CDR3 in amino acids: CASWVGVNTGELFF. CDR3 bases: TGTGCCAGCTGGGTGGGGGTTAACACCGGGGAGCTGTTTTTT.

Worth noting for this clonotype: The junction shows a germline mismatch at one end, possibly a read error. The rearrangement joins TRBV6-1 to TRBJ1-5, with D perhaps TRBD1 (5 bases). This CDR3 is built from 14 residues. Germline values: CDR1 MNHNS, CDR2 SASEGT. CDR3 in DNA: TGTGCCAGCACCGGACACCCTAGCAATCAGCACCAGCATTTT. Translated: CASTGHPSNQHQHF.

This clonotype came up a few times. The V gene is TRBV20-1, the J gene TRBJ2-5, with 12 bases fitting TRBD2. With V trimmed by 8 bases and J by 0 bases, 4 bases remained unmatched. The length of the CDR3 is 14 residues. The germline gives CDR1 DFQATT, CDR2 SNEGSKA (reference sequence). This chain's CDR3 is CSPRTSGNQETQYF. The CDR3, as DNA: TGCAGTCCCCGGACTAGCGGGAACCAAGAGACCCAGTACTTC.